The present T cell receptor (beta chain) was sequenced within a study of regulatory T cells in long-lasting Graves disease. Arm-PCR of CDR3 regions and iRepertoire HTBI primers were used to build TCR beta libraries. TCRdb reprocessed the multiplex PCR reads with MiXCR, giving one entry per CDR3 protein. This table holds 550,000 to 650,000 distinct CDR3 sequences, 15% to 20% found once. The sample holds a few counts of this clonotype. A read error may produce the germline difference seen at one junction end. The CDR3 covers 14 residues. Germline V gives CDR1 SGHRS, CDR2 YFSETQ. Time point in this sample: newly diagnosed GD, antithyroid drugs for less than 3 months. There was RNA extracted from PBMCs, and the TCR library was made from it. This sample also belongs to another study, concerning T cells in Graves' hyperthyroidism and ophthalmopathy.

The chain joins TRBV5-1 to TRBJ2-1, with D perhaps being TRBD1 or TRBD2 (6 bases each). This TCR derives from a man between 18 and 35 years old with Graves disease. The sequencing used peripheral blood mononuclear cells (PBMCs), collected at new diagnosis, from a patient treated with antithyroid drugs. CDR3 region: CASSWRGTSLEQFF. Written as DNA, the CDR3 is TGTGCCAGCAGCTGGAGGGGGACTTCGCTTGAGCAGTTCTTC.